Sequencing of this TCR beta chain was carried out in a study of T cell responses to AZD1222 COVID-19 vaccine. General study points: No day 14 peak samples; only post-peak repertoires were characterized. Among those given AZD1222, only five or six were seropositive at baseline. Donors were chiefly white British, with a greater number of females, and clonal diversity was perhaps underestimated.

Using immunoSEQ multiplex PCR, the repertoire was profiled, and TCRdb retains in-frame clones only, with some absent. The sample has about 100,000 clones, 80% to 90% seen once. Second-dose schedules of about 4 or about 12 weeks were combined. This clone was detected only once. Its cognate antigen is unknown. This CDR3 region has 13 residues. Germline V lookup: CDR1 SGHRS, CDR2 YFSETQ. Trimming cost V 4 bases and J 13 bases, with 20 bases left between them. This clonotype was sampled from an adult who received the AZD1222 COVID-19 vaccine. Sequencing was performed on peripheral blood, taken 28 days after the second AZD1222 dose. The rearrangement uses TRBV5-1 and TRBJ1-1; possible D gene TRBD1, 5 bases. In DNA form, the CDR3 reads TGCGCCAGCAGCCCGACAGCAGGGACTCGGGGTTTCTTT. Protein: CASSPTAGTRGFF.